This T cell receptor (beta chain) was obtained from a study of T cell responses to AZD1222 COVID-19 vaccine. Study-wide results and caveats: Most donors were white British, females outnumbered males, and clonal diversity was possibly underestimated. Nearly half of spike-specific TCRs reportedly target variant regions that are unmutated in the B.1.351 and B.1.1.7 variants. Repertoire sampling was restricted to post-peak T cell response timepoints.

The table came from immunoSEQ multiplex PCR; TCRdb's copy has only in-frame clones and leaves some out. Of 44,000 or so clones listed, around four fifths are singletons. V lost 3 bases to trimming and J lost 6 bases; unmatched junction nucleotides: 11. Germline V CDR1 and CDR2: MGHRA, YSYEKL. The length of the CDR3 is 17 residues. Turning to this clone: Its specificity is not known.

The sample here was peripheral blood, taken 28 days after the second dose of the MenACWY control vaccine. J is TRBJ1-6 and V is TRBV4-1; 7 bases align to TRBD1. The TCR sequence derives from an adult who received the MenACWY meningococcal vaccine as a control. Written as DNA, the CDR3 is TGCGCCAGCAGCCATAATCCGGGGGACAGTTTTAATTCACCCCTCCACTTT. Translating gives CASSHNPGDSFNSPLHF.